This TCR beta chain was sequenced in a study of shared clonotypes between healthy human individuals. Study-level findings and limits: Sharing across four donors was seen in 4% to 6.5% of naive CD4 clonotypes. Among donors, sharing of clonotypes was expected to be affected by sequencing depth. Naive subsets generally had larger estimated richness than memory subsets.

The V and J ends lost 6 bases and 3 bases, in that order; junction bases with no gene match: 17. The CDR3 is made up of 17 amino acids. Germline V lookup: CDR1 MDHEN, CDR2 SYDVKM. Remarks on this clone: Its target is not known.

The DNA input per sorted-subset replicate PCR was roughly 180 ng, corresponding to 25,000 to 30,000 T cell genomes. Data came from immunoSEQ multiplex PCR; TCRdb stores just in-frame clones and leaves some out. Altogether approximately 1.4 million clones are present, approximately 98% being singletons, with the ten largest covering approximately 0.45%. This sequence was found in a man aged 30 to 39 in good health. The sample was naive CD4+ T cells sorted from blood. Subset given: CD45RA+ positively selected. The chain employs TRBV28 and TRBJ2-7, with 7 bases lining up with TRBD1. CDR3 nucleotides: TGTGCCAGCAGACCGTATGAGGGGGCCACTGGATACTACGAGCAGTACTTC. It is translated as CASRPYEGATGYYEQYF.